Each of the 28 T cell receptor beta chains below was sequenced from the same sample in a study of cytomegalovirus exposure and HLA in healthy donors. Measured with immunoSEQ multiplex PCR; TCRdb has only the in-frame clones, and not every one. The table shows 90,000 to 150,000 clones, with about 83% occurring only once. Sequences were obtained from PBMCs. Source of these receptors: a woman aged 25-40 years in good health and CMV-seronegative.

The chain carries TRBV6-5 and TRBJ2-2; TRBD1 is a possible D gene (5 bases). The CDR3 is 12 residues long. V was trimmed by 10 bases and J by 3 bases, leaving 9 bases between them. Germline V CDR1 and CDR2: MNHEY, SVGAGI. The CDR3 spells CATQGYTGELFF. The CDR3 region has the DNA TGTGCCACCCAGGGTTACACCGGGGAGCTGTTTTTT.

The V gene is TRBV4-3, the J gene TRBJ2-1; 13 bases align to TRBD2. CDR3 length: 18 residues. Unmatched junction bases numbered 2, after V lost 0 bases and J lost 0 bases. Germline V CDR1 and CDR2: LGHNA, YSLEER. The DNA of the CDR3 is TGCGCCAGCAGCCAAGATCGGACTAGCGGGGGCTCCTACAATGAGCAGTTCTTC. It encodes CASSQDRTSGGSYNEQFF.

The chain employs TRBV28 and TRBJ2-7, with D perhaps TRBD1 (6 bases). V lost 5 bases and J lost 4, with 9 bases in between. The CDR3 is made up of 12 amino acids. Germline-derived CDR1 and CDR2 are MDHEN and SYDVKM. The CDR3 protein is CASSVGQYEQYF. In nucleotides, the CDR3 is TGTGCCAGCAGTGTCGGACAGTACGAGCAGTACTTC. Drawing the rest from reference TRBV28 and TRBJ2-7, the complete variable domain is DVKVTQSSRYLVKRTGEKVFLECVQDMDHENMFWYRQDPGLGLRLIYFSYDVKMKEKGDIPEGYSVSREKKERFSLILESASTNQTSMYLCASSVGQYEQYFGPGTRLTVT.

The chain carries TRBV6-6 and TRBJ1-3; TRBD1 is a possible D gene (6 bases). This CDR3 region has 14 residues. V lost 7 bases to trimming and J lost 0 bases, with 10 bases between them. Germline values: CDR1 MNHNY, CDR2 SVGAGI (reference sequence). The CDR3 here is CASTGQNSGNTIYF. CDR3 bases: TGTGCCAGCACCGGACAGAACTCTGGAAACACCATATATTTT.

V gene TRBV28 combines with J gene TRBJ2-5; TRBD1 matches at 9 bases. The CDR3 covers 16 residues. J lost 5 bases, V lost 3 bases, and 10 bases had no gene match. Germline values: CDR1 MDHEN, CDR2 SYDVKM. CDR3 sequence: CASSFWTGAPGETQYF. CDR3 nucleotides: TGTGCCAGCAGTTTTTGGACAGGGGCCCCCGGGGAGACCCAGTACTTC.

This rearrangement joins TRBV7-9 to TRBJ1-1; D is uncertain. CDR1 and CDR2 from the germline V gene are SEHNR and FQNEAQ (reference sequence). The germline V and J ends were trimmed by 1 base and 4 bases, with 4 bases remaining between them. The CDR3 runs 12 residues. The CDR3 DNA is TGTGCCAGCAGCTTAGGGGCCACTGAAGCTTTCTTT. Its translation is CASSLGATEAFF.

The chain employs TRBV12-5 and TRBJ2-5; D might be TRBD2 (5 bases). In germline, CDR1 is LGHNT, CDR2 FRNRAP. The CDR3 runs to 14 residues. Trimming removed 1 base at V and 5 bases at J, with 11 bases between. CDR3 bases: TGTGCTAGTGGTTTGGGGGAGTTTCGGGAGACCCAGTACTTC. It yields the protein CASGLGEFRETQYF.

V usage is TRBV7-2 and J usage is TRBJ1-5; D unresolved. This CDR3 contains 13 residues. With 2 bases removed from V and 2 bases from J, the gap between germline ends came to 4 bases. CDR1 is SGHTA, CDR2 FQGNSA, per germline. In DNA, the CDR3 is TGTGCCAGCAGCTTATCTCGCAATCAGCCCCAGCATTTT. Translating it yields CASSLSRNQPQHF.

The V gene is TRBV9, the J gene TRBJ2-5, with a weak D call TRBD1 (6 bases). The CDR3 has 15 amino acids. Trimming took 3 bases from V and 5 from J, leaving 17 bases between them. In germline, CDR1 is SGDLS, CDR2 YYNGEE. The CDR3 region has the DNA TGTGCCAGCAGCGACGGACAGTCCGCAATGGAGACCCAGTACTTC. Its translation: CASSDGQSAMETQYF.

The chain employs TRBV4-1 and TRBJ2-1; 9 nucleotides align to TRBD1. J lost 4 bases, V lost 4 bases, and 11 bases had no gene match. This CDR3 region has 17 residues. CDR1 MGHRA and CDR2 YSYEKL come from the germline V gene. The CDR3 is CASSPPGQGALYNEQFF. The CDR3 DNA follows: TGCGCCAGCAGCCCGCCGGGACAGGGCGCACTTTACAATGAGCAGTTCTTC.

This clone appeared a single time. The CDR3: CAWSALTGYGYTF. As DNA, the CDR3 is TGTGCCTGGAGTGCCTTGACAGGCTATGGCTACACCTTC. V and J are TRBV30 and TRBJ1-2; maybe TRBD1 (6 bases). Germline CDR1 is GTSNPN and CDR2 is SVGIG (reference sequence). CDR3 length: 13 residues. V was clipped by 1 base and J by 4 bases, with 10 bases between them. Using reference TRBV30 and TRBJ1-2 for the parts outside the CDR3, the full variable domain is SQTIHQWPATLVQPVGSPLSLECTVEGTSNPNLYWYRQAAGRGLQLLFYSVGIGQISSEVPQNLSASRPQDRQFILSSKKLLLSDSGFYLCAWSALTGYGYTFGSGTRLTVV.

In DNA form, the CDR3 reads TGTGCCAGCAGCGTCACACAGGGGGCGGGGGAGACCCAGTACTTC. Protein: CASSVTQGAGETQYF. The rearrangement joins TRBV7-9 to TRBJ2-5; TRBD1 matches at 9 bases. Germline CDR1 reads SEHNR; CDR2 reads FQNEAQ (reference sequence). The J segment lost 5 bases and the V segment lost 5 bases, leaving 9 bases of the junction unmatched. The CDR3 runs 15 residues.

J is TRBJ1-6 and V is TRBV28, with TRBD1 as a possible D gene (5 bases). Germline loops: CDR1 MDHEN, CDR2 SYDVKM. V shed 6 bases and J shed 7 bases, with 16 bases lying between them. The CDR3 sequence is 15 residues long. The CDR3: CASSQVGVVNSPLHF. In DNA form, the CDR3 reads TGTGCCAGCAGCCAAGTAGGGGTAGTGAATTCACCCCTCCACTTT.

The chain couples TRBV2 to TRBJ2-7, with D maybe TRBD2 (5 bases). CDR1 is SNHLY and CDR2 is FYNNEI in the germline V gene. CDR3 length equals 15 residues. V lost 6 bases and J lost 0, with 15 bases in between. The CDR3 nucleotides read TGTGCCAGCAGGGATCCGAAGGGAGACTCCTACGAGCAGTACTTC. Protein: CASRDPKGDSYEQYF.

In DNA form, the CDR3 reads TGTGCCAGCAGCACCCTCCGGACTAGCGGGGACGAGCAGTACTTC. It codes for CASSTLRTSGDEQYF. The V call is TRBV7-8, the J call TRBJ2-7, with TRBD2 matching 12 bases. Germline V lookup: CDR1 SGHVS, CDR2 FQNEAQ. The junction had 7 bases not matched to a gene; V was cut back by 5 bases and J by 5 bases. The CDR3 loop spans 15 amino acids.

CDR3 sequence: CAWSPQGFSNEQFF. Here the CDR3 DNA reads TGTGCCTGGAGTCCCCAGGGGTTTTCCAATGAGCAGTTCTTC. The chain couples TRBV30 to TRBJ2-1; D perhaps matches TRBD1 (6 bases). The CDR3 runs to 14 residues. V was cut by 2 bases and J by 6 bases, with 14 bases left in between. Looked up from germline, CDR1 is GTSNPN and CDR2 is SVGIG (reference sequence).

The count of this clone is one. The chain combines TRBV27 with TRBJ2-7; no reliable D call. Germline lookup yields CDR1 MNHEY and CDR2 SMNVEV (reference sequence). V was shortened by 10 bases and J by 3 bases, with 19 bases between the two germline ends. The CDR3 contains 14 residues. The CDR3 DNA reads as TGTGCCACCGCACCGCGTCAGACTCGCTACGAGCAGTACTTC. It is translated as CATAPRQTRYEQYF.

V gene TRBV27 combines with J gene TRBJ2-1; a possible D gene is TRBD1 (7 bases). With 8 bases removed from V and 10 bases from J, the gap between germline ends came to 15 bases. The CDR3 consists of 12 residues. Germline CDR1 is MNHEY and CDR2 is SMNVEV (reference sequence). The CDR3 is CASSQGGAEQFF. CDR3 bases: TGTGCCAGCTCCCAGGGGGGCGCAGAGCAGTTCTTC.

For this clone: Germline and junction disagree at one end, which may indicate a read error. The rearrangement joins TRBV7-2 to TRBJ2-5; 13 nucleotides match TRBD2. Germline V gene sequence: CDR1 SGHTA, CDR2 FQGNSA. The length of the CDR3 is 17 residues. Written as DNA, the CDR3 is TGTGCCAGCAGCCTAGCCACTAGCGGGGGGGCCAGGGAGACCCAGTACTTC. This translates into CASSLATSGGARETQYF.

V is TRBV2 and J is TRBJ2-2; 8 bases align to TRBD2. The ends lost 10 bases at V and 0 bases at J; junction bases unmatched: 10. This CDR3 has 16 amino acids. The germline CDR1 and CDR2 sequences are SNHLY and FYNNEI. The CDR3 here is CATWRRGASNTGELFF. The CDR3, as DNA: TGTGCCACTTGGAGGCGGGGGGCTTCGAACACCGGGGAGCTGTTTTTT.

The CDR3 spells CASSTLTTYNEQFF. The CDR3, as DNA: TGTGCCAGCAGTACTTTGACAACTTACAATGAGCAGTTCTTC. This rearrangement joins TRBV6-5 to TRBJ2-1; D remains ambiguous. Germline CDR1 and CDR2: MNHEY and SVGAGI. Trimming shortened V by 5 bases and J by 4 bases, and 12 bases separated the two germline ends. This CDR3 has 14 residues.

CDR3 sequence reads: CATSREGTQYF. DNA for the CDR3: TGTGCCACCAGCAGGGAGGGGACCCAGTACTTC. The rearrangement uses TRBV15 and TRBJ2-5, with D tentatively TRBD2 (6 bases). The length of the CDR3 is 11 residues. V lost 3 bases and J lost 7, with 6 bases in between. CDR1 and CDR2 from the germline V gene are LNHNV and YYDKDF (reference sequence).

The chain has TRBV5-4 and TRBJ2-5; 11 bases map to TRBD2. The CDR3 is 18 amino acids. Trimming at V came to 7 bases and at J to 5 bases, leaving 19 bases not matched to a gene. Looked up from germline, CDR1 is SGHNT and CDR2 is YYREEE (reference sequence). The CDR3 here is CASANSGGESGLVETQYF. Written as DNA, the CDR3 is TGTGCCAGCGCCAATAGCGGGGGGGAATCGGGGCTTGTGGAGACCCAGTACTTC.

The chain combines TRBV27 with TRBJ2-5, with 7 bases identical to TRBD2. The J segment lost 1 base and the V segment lost 3 bases, leaving 5 bases of the junction unmatched. CDR1 and CDR2 (germline): MNHEY, SMNVEV (reference sequence). This CDR3 comprises 15 residues. CDR3 loop: CASSFLGGVQETQYF. CDR3 DNA sequence: TGTGCCAGCAGTTTTCTGGGGGGGGTCCAAGAGACCCAGTACTTC.

The chain uses TRBV10-1 and TRBJ2-1, with D tentatively TRBD2 (6 bases). This CDR3 is 17 amino acids long. Germline V gives CDR1 WNHNN, CDR2 SYGVQD (reference sequence). Trimming pared 8 bases from V and 0 bases from J, leaving 20 bases between. Written as DNA, the CDR3 is TGCGCCAGCCCCGGGTCGCGGGGAAAAAGCTCCTACAATGAGCAGTTCTTC. Encoded protein: CASPGSRGKSSYNEQFF.

The chain joins TRBV4-2 to TRBJ2-2; D perhaps matches TRBD2 (6 bases). The CDR3 extends over 14 amino acids. V lost 3 bases to trimming and J lost 5 bases, with 10 bases between them. Germline V gene lookup returns CDR1 LGHNA and CDR2 YNFKEQ. Here the CDR3 reads CASSQGGLTGELFF. The CDR3 nucleotides read TGTGCCAGCAGCCAGGGGGGACTTACCGGGGAGCTGTTTTTT.

CDR3 DNA: TGTGCCAGCAGTCCATACAGGGCAGGGTTTGGTGAGCAGTTCTTC. It is translated as CASSPYRAGFGEQFF. The chain links TRBV6-5 to TRBJ2-1; D is perhaps TRBD1 (6 bases). V lost 5 bases, J lost 9 bases, and 20 bases lay in between. This CDR3 region has 15 residues. CDR1 MNHEY and CDR2 SVGAGI come from the germline V gene.

By share, this clone counts as medium-sized. The chain combines TRBV2 with TRBJ1-5, with 7 bases that match TRBD1. The CDR3 sequence is 12 residues long. Trimming took 7 bases from V and 11 from J; bases not matched to a gene: 8. From germline, CDR1 is SNHLY and CDR2 FYNNEI. In nucleotides, the CDR3 is TGTGCCAGCAACGGTGACAGGGAAGCCCAGCATTTT. It is translated as CASNGDREAQHF.